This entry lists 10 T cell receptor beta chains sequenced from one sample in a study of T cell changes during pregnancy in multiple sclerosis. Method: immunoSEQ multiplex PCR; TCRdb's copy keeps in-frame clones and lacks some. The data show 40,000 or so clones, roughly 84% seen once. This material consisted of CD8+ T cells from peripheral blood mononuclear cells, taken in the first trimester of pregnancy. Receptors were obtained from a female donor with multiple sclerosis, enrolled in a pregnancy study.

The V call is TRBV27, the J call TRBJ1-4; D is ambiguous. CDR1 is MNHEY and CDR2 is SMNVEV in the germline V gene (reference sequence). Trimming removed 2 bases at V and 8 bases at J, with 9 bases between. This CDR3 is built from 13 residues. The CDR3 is CASSLGEQEKLFF. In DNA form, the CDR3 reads TGTGCCAGCAGTTTAGGGGAGCAGGAAAAACTGTTTTTT. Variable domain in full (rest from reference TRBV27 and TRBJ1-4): EAQVTQNPRYLITVTGKKLTVTCSQNMNHEYMSWYRQDPGLGLRQIYYSMNVEVTDKGDVPEGYKVSRKEKRNFPLILESPSPNQTSLYFCASSLGEQEKLFFGSGTQLSVL.

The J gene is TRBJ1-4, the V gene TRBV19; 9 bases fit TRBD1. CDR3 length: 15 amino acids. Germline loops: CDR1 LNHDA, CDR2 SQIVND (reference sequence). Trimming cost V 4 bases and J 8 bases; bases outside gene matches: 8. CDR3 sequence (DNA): TGTGCCAGTAGTAGCACAGGGGGCAAAGGGGAAAAACTGTTTTTT. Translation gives CASSSTGGKGEKLFF.

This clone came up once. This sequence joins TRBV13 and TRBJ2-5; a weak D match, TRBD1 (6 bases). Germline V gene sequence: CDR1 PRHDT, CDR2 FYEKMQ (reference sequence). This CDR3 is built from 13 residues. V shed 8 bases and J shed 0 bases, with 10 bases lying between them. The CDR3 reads CASAQGYQETQYF. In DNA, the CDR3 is TGTGCCAGCGCGCAGGGGTACCAAGAGACCCAGTACTTC.

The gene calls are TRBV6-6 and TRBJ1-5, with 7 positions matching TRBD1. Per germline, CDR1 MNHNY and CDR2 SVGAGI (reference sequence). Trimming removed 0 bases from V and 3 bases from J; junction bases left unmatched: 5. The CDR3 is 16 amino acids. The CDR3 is CASSYSEGTANQPQHF. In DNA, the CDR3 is TGTGCCAGCAGTTACTCAGAGGGGACAGCCAATCAGCCCCAGCATTTT.

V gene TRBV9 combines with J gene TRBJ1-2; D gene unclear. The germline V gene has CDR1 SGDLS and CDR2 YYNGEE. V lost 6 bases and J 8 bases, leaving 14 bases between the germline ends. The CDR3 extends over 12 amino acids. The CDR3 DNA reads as TGTGCCAGCATTTCCCAGGCGAAGGGCTACACCTTC. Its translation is CASISQAKGYTF.

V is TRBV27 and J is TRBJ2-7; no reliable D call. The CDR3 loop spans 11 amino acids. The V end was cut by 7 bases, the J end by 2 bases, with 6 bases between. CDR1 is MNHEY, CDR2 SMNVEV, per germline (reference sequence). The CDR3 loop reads CASIGAYEQYF. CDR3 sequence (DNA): TGTGCCAGCATAGGAGCCTACGAGCAGTACTTC.

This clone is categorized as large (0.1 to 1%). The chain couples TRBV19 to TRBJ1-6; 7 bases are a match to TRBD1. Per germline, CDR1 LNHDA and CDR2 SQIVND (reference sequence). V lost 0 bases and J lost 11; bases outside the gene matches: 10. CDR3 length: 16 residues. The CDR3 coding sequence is TGTGCCAGTAGTATAGACTCGACAGGGTTTCTGGCACCCCTCCACTTT. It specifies CASSIDSTGFLAPLHF.

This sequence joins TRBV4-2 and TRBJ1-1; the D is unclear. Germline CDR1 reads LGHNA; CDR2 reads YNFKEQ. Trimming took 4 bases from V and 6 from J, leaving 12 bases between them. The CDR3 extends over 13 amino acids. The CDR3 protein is CASSPYTAAEAFF. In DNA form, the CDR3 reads TGTGCCAGCAGCCCTTACACGGCGGCTGAAGCTTTCTTT.

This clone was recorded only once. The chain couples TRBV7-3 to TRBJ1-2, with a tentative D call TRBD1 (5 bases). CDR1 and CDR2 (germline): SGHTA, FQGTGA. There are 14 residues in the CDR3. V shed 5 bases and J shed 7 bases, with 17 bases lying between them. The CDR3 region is CASSAGTPQSGYTF. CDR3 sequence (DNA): TGTGCCAGCAGCGCCGGGACTCCTCAATCTGGCTACACCTTC.

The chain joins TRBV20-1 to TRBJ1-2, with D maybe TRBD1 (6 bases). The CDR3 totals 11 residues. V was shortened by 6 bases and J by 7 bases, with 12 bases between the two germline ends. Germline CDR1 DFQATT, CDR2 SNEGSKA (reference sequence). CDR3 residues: CSAGGGIGYTF. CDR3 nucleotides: TGCAGTGCGGGTGGGGGCATTGGCTACACCTTC.